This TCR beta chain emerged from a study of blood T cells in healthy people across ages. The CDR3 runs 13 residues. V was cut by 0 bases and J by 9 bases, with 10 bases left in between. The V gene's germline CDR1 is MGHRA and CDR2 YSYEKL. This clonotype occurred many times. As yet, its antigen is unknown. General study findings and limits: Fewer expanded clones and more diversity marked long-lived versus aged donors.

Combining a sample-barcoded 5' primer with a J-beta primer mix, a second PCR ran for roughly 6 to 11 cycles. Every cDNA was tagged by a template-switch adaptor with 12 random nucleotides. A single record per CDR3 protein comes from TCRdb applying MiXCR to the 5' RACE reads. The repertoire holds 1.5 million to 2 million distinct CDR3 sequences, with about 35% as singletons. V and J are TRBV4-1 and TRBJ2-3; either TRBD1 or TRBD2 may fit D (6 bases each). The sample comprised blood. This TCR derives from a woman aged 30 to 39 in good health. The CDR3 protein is CASSQDGGRTQYF. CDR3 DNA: TGCGCCAGCAGCCAAGATGGGGGGCGGACGCAGTATTTT.